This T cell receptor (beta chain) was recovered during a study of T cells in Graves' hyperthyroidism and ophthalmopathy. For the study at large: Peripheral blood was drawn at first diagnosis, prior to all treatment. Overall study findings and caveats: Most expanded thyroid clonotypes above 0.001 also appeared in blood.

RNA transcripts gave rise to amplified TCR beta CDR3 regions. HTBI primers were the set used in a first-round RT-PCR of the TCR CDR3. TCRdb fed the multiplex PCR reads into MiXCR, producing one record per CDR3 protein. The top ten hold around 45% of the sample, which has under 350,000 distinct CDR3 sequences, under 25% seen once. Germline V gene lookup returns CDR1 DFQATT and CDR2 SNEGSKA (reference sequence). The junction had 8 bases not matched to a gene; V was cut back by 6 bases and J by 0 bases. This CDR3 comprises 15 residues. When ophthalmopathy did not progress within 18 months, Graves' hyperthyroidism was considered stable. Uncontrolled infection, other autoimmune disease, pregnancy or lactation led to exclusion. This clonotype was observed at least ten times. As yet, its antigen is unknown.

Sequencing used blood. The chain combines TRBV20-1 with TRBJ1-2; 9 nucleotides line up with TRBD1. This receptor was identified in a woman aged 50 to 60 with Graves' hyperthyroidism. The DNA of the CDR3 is TGCAGTGCGGACGGACAGGGGCAGACTAACTATGGCTACACCTTC. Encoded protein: CSADGQGQTNYGYTF.